This T cell receptor beta chain comes out of a study of response to subunit inactivated influenza vaccine (dated by TCRdb to the late 2010s). General notes on the study: To follow how T cells responded to a trivalent subunit inactivated influenza vaccine, the researchers relied on deep quantitative profiling of the T cell receptor repertoire. What the study reported, not specific to this receptor: According to the authors, only a limited number of new T cells may be recruited by each seasonal influenza vaccination.

From the cysteine up to the phenylalanine, the CDR3 has a length of 15 residues. CDR3 DNA only is kept here, 45 bases in frame from base 1. CDR1 is given as LNHNV and CDR2 as YYDKDF, both from the germline V gene (reference sequence). The V end gives up 1 base and the J end 6 bases, leaving 9 bases in the junction not matched to a gene. The intended sense of this specimen's time point label: 45 to 50 days after influenza vaccine administration. Library preparation employed RT-PCR. For sequencing, an Illumina HiSeq 2500 was employed. The raw public data were reprocessed by TCRdb itself: fastp quality trimming at Q25, MiXCR clonotype calling, in-frame beta chains only. Duplicate CDR3 protein sequences are folded into a single record with the most common DNA and genes. The sample records about 520,000 distinct CDR3 sequences, approximately 11% of which are singletons. The leading ten clones occupy about 12% of the sample.

This clonotype was seen a few times. Its recognized antigen is unknown. Base quality data are lacking; no much larger clone is found one base away. Specimen: PBMCs from blood, collected more than 35 days after vaccination. Here the chain combines TRBV15 and TRBJ2-7; 7 junctional bases match TRBD1. This receptor was taken from a man between 50 and 59 years old who received an inactivated influenza vaccine. Donor details come from another sample of the same person, matched by shared clones. The encoded CDR3 is CATSRVGGVGSEQYF. The sequenced DNA is TGTGCCACCAGCAGAGTAGGGGGCGTAGGGAGCGAGCAGTACTTC.